These T cell receptor beta chains were read from a single sample in a study of CD8+ T cells in alopecia areata. This table comes from immunoSEQ multiplex PCR, and its TCRdb copy is limited to in-frame clones, with some not included. Here the sample spans 150,000 to 200,000 clones, roughly 65% being singletons. The sample consisted of CD4+ T cells sorted from blood, taken at week 4, from a patient treated with tofacitinib. These TCRs come from a human donor with alopecia areata. CDR3s include the opening cysteine and the closing phenylalanine or tryptophan. The order of the fields is V gene, clone size, D gene, J gene, CDR3 DNA, CDR3 protein. The D gene is left open where the match is weak. A row's size may be missing; if present it is once, few, many or a size class.

>TRBV10-3|NA|NA|TRBJ1-6
TGTGCCATCAGTGAGGTCAGCACGAATTCACCCCTCCACTTT
CAISEVSTNSPLHF
>TRBV6-1|NA|NA|TRBJ1-5
TGTGCCAGCAGTGACTGGGATCAGCCCCAGCATTTT
CASSDWDQPQHF
>TRBV30|NA|NA|TRBJ2-5
TGTGCCTGGAGTCGAGGTATAGGTCGAGAGACCCAGTACTTC
CAWSRGIGRETQYF
>TRBV6-5|NA|NA|TRBJ2-1
TGTGCCAGCAGTTCCCGGACGGGTTTCTACAATGAGCAGTTCTTC
CASSSRTGFYNEQFF
>TRBV7-2|few|NA|TRBJ2-2
TGTGCCAGCAGCTTAAGGGTCGGGGAGCTGTTTTTT
CASSLRVGELFF
>TRBV29-1|NA|NA|TRBJ2-5
TGCAGCGTTGCGGGTGGCGGCCCCACCGGGACCCAGTACTTC
CSVAGGGPTGTQYF
>TRBV4-2|NA|TRBD2|TRBJ2-5
TGTGCCAGCAGCCAAGCGGAGCGGGGGGGCCAAGAGACCCAGTACTTC
CASSQAERGGQETQYF
>TRBV4-2|NA|NA|TRBJ2-6
TGTGCCAGCAGCCCCGAGCCGAACTCTGGGGCCAACGTCCTGACTTTC
CASSPEPNSGANVLTF
>TRBV4-1|NA|NA|TRBJ2-7
TGCGCCAGCAGCCAAGATCAGGGTTCCCCTATCGACGAGCAGTACTTC
CASSQDQGSPIDEQYF
>TRBV2|NA|NA|TRBJ1-2
TGTGCCAGCAGTGATCGAGGCTACACCTTC
CASSDRGYTF
>TRBV19|NA|TRBD1|TRBJ2-3
TGTGCCACCCGGGACAGAAGCACAGATACGCAGTATTTT
CATRDRSTDTQYF
>TRBV5-1|NA|NA|TRBJ2-5
TGCGCCAGCAGCAACCCACAGGGAAATCAAGAGACCCAGTACTTC
CASSNPQGNQETQYF
>TRBV2|few|NA|TRBJ2-5
TGTGCCAGCATAGGCGGGGAGGAGACCCAGTACTTC
CASIGGEETQYF
>TRBV9|few|TRBD1|TRBJ1-3
TGTGCCAGCAGCTGGGACAGCGGGGGAAACACCATATATTTT
CASSWDSGGNTIYF
>TRBV6-6|once|TRBD1|TRBJ2-5
TGTGCCAGCAGTAATGCAGGGGGCAGGGAGACCCAGTACTTC
CASSNAGGRETQYF
>TRBV18|NA|TRBD1|TRBJ2-5
TGTGCCAGCTCACCCCTGGGACAGCAAGAGACCCAGTACTTC
CASSPLGQQETQYF
>TRBV19|NA|NA|TRBJ2-7
TGTGCCAGTAGTATTGGGAACTCCTACGAGCAGTACTTC
CASSIGNSYEQYF
>TRBV5-6|NA|NA|TRBJ1-5
TGTGCCAGCAGCCGGGAGGGTAGGCAGCCCCAGCATTTT
CASSREGRQPQHF
>TRBV29-1|NA|TRBD1|TRBJ2-3
TGCAGCGTTCACGACAGGGGCGACAGCACAGATACGCAGTATTTT
CSVHDRGDSTDTQYF
>TRBV12-5|NA|TRBD2|TRBJ2-5
TGTGCTAGTGGTTTGTCTAGCGGGGGACCTCGGCAAGAGACCCAGTACTTC
CASGLSSGGPRQETQYF
>TRBV2|NA|NA|TRBJ2-3
TGTGCCAGCAGTGAGGACAGTGCGTATACGCAGTATTTT
CASSEDSAYTQYF
>TRBV4-1|once|NA|TRBJ1-4
TGCGCCAGCAGCCAAGTATCCTCCCCAGTTGCAACTAATGAAAAACTGTTTTTT
CASSQVSSPVATNEKLFF
>TRBV2|few|NA|TRBJ1-5
TGTGCCAGCAGCGGTGAAAAGAGAAATCAGCCCCAGCATTTT
CASSGEKRNQPQHF
>TRBV4-3|NA|TRBD2|TRBJ2-7
TGCGCCAGCAGCCAGGGGTCGCGGCTGGCGGGCGGGGGGTACGAGCAGTACTTC
CASSQGSRLAGGGYEQYF
>TRBV30|once|NA|TRBJ2-7
TGTGCCTGGAGTGTAAAGTGGTCCCAGGGAGGCGAGCAGTACTTC
CAWSVKWSQGGEQYF
>TRBV30|NA|NA|TRBJ2-3
TGTGCCTGGAGTCCTAGCACAGATACGCAGTATTTT
CAWSPSTDTQYF
>TRBV10-3|NA|NA|TRBJ1-5
TGTGCCATCAGTGTGGGTGGGGGAGAGGGACAGCCCCAGCATTTT
CAISVGGGEGQPQHF
>TRBV5-6|few|TRBD1|TRBJ2-3
TGTGCCAGCAGCACAGGGACAGGACACACAGATACGCAGTATTTT
CASSTGTGHTDTQYF
>TRBV11-1|NA|NA|TRBJ2-7
TGTGCCAGCAGCCTCGGCGGCGCAGGATACTACGAGCAGTACTTC
CASSLGGAGYYEQYF
>TRBV25-1|NA|NA|TRBJ2-7
TGTGCCAGCAGTGAATTCGACGAGCAGTACTTC
CASSEFDEQYF
>TRBV30|NA|NA|TRBJ2-7
TGTGCCTGGAGAGGAGGGACCTACGAGCAGTACTTC
CAWRGGTYEQYF
>TRBV30|NA|NA|TRBJ2-7
TGTGCCTGGAGTTCCCGGGGGCCCGGCGAGCAGTACTTC
CAWSSRGPGEQYF
>TRBV29-1|once|TRBD1|TRBJ1-5
TGCAGCGCGGGACAGGGGAGCAATCAGCCCCAGCATTTT
CSAGQGSNQPQHF
>TRBV10-3|few|NA|TRBJ2-7
TGTGCCATCAGTGAGCAGGGGCCGGGGGAGCAGTACTTC
CAISEQGPGEQYF
>TRBV29-1|NA|TRBD2|TRBJ2-3
TGCAGCGTCAATCTAGCGGGTGGGGATACGCAGTATTTT
CSVNLAGGDTQYF
>TRBV7-3|NA|NA|TRBJ1-6
TGTGCCAGCAGCTTATACAGGGATTCACCCCTCCACTTT
CASSLYRDSPLHF
>TRBV30|NA|NA|TRBJ1-2
TGTGCCTGGAGTGTACAGGGTCACTATGGCTACACCTTC
CAWSVQGHYGYTF
>TRBV19|few|NA|TRBJ2-5
TGTGCCAGTAGCGGCAGCAAACAAGAGACCCAGTACTTC
CASSGSKQETQYF
>TRBV6-1|few|NA|TRBJ2-5
TGTGCCAGCAGTTACGGGGAGACCCAGTACTTC
CASSYGETQYF
>TRBV10-3|NA|NA|TRBJ1-6
TGTGCCATCAAGTCCAGCTTAAGCTCACCCCTCCACTTT
CAIKSSLSSPLHF
>TRBV2|NA|NA|TRBJ2-3
TGTGCCAGCAGGATCAGGGGAACGCAGTATTTT
CASRIRGTQYF
>TRBV5-1|few|NA|TRBJ2-2
TGCGCCAGCAGCTTCGGGGGGAACACCGGGGAGCTGTTTTTT
CASSFGGNTGELFF
>TRBV27|NA|NA|TRBJ2-5
TGTGCCAGCAAGGGGAGCCGGGAGACCCAGTACTTC
CASKGSRETQYF
>TRBV9|few|TRBD1|TRBJ2-7
TGTGCCAGCAGCGCTCGACAGGGAAATACGGGCGAGCAGTACTTC
CASSARQGNTGEQYF
>TRBV10-3|NA|TRBD2|TRBJ2-1
TGTGCCATCAGTGTCGAGCGGGGGCTCCCAGGGGATGAGCAGTTCTTC
CAISVERGLPGDEQFF
>TRBV5-1|NA|TRBD1|TRBJ2-1
TGCGCCAGCAGCCCACCGGGACAGGAGACCGGGGAGCAGTTCTTC
CASSPPGQETGEQFF